These 2 T cell receptor beta chains were all obtained from the same sample, sequenced in a study of T cells in Graves' hyperthyroidism and ophthalmopathy. The TCR beta CDR3 regions underwent amplification using RNA transcripts as the source. HTBI primers were the set used in a first-round RT-PCR of the TCR CDR3. Each CDR3 protein gets one entry after TCRdb re-called the multiplex PCR reads with MiXCR. This table has around 300,000 distinct CDR3 sequences, less than 30% appearing once. The sequenced sample was blood. The source is a man aged 35 to 55 with Graves' hyperthyroidism that later progressed to Graves' ophthalmopathy.

This clonotype was found many times. The gene calls are TRBV18 and TRBJ1-1, with D possibly being TRBD1 (6 bases). The CDR3 sequence is 13 residues long. Trimming pared 3 bases from V and 6 bases from J, leaving 11 bases between. The germline gives CDR1 KGHSH, CDR2 LQKENI. The CDR3 here is CASSPYRDAEAFF. For the CDR3, the DNA is TGTGCCAGCTCACCTTACAGGGACGCTGAAGCTTTCTTT.

This clonotype appeared many times. The chain combines TRBV27 with TRBJ2-7, with a tentative D call TRBD2 (5 bases). Trimming pared 5 bases from V and 2 bases from J, leaving 13 bases between. Germline V gene data show CDR1 as MNHEY and CDR2 as SMNVEV (reference sequence). The CDR3 is made up of 14 amino acids. The CDR3 reads CASSQQTKTYEQYF. CDR3 nucleotide sequence: TGTGCCAGCAGTCAACAGACTAAGACCTACGAGCAGTACTTC.